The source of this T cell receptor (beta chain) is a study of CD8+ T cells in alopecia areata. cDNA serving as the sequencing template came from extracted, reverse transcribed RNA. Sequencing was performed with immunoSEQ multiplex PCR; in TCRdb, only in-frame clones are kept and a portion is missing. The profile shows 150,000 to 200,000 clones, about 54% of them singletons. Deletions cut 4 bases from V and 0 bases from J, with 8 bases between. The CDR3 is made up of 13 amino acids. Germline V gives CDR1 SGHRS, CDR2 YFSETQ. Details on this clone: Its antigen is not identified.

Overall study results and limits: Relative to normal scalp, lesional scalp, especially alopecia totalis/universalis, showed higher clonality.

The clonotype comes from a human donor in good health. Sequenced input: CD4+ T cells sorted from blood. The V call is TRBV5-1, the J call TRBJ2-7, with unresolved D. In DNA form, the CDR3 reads TGCGCCAGCAGCCTGAAGAGCTCCTACGAGCAGTACTTC. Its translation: CASSLKSSYEQYF.